These 6 T cell receptor beta chains came from one sample sequenced in a study of blood T cells in healthy people across ages. Together with a sample-barcoded 5' primer, a J-beta primer mix was included in a second PCR lasting about 6 to 11 cycles. From the 5' RACE reads, TCRdb called clonotypes with MiXCR, one entry per CDR3 protein. Among 1 million or so distinct CDR3 sequences, around 45% were seen once, and the ten largest hold over 15%. The sample taken for sequencing was blood. These TCRs come from a woman between 55 and 75 years old in good health.

CDR3 bases: TGCAGTGCTAATAAGGGCAACCAAGAGACCCAGTACTTC. Translating gives CSANKGNQETQYF. The chain couples TRBV20-1 to TRBJ2-5; D unresolved. Germline values: CDR1 DFQATT, CDR2 SNEGSKA (reference sequence). The CDR3 is 13 residues long. V lost 4 bases to trimming and J lost 0 bases, with 9 bases between them.

This clonotype was detected only a few times. The chain uses TRBV7-6 and TRBJ2-7; TRBD1 or TRBD2 may be the D gene (6 bases each). CDR1 is SGHVS and CDR2 is FNYEAQ in the germline V gene. Between the trimmed V and J ends, which lost 5 bases and 1 base, there was a span of 15 bases. This CDR3 is 15 amino acids long. CDR3 sequence (DNA): TGTGCCAGCAGCGTAGATGGAGGGGGGTCCTACGAGCAGTACTTC. The encoded protein is CASSVDGGGSYEQYF. Filled out from reference TRBV7-6 and TRBJ2-7, the complete variable domain reads GAGVSQSPRYKVTKRGQDVALRCDPISGHVSLYWYRQALGQGPEFLTYFNYEAQQDKSGLPNDRFSAERPEGSISTLTIQRTEQRDSAMYRCASSVDGGGSYEQYFGPGTRLTVT.

The chain uses TRBV18 and TRBJ2-3; D gene uncertain. The length of the CDR3 is 16 residues. The V end lost 4 bases, the J end lost 0 bases, and 14 bases lay between the germline ends. Germline V CDR1 and CDR2: KGHSH, LQKENI. Here the CDR3 reads CASSLTQAPSTDTQYF. For the CDR3, the DNA is TGTGCCAGCTCACTTACTCAGGCTCCTAGCACAGATACGCAGTATTTT.

V usage is TRBV29-1 and J usage is TRBJ2-1; maybe TRBD2 (6 bases). The germline V gene encodes CDR1 SQVTM and CDR2 ANQGSEA. Deletions cut 0 bases from V and 2 bases from J, with 14 bases between. There are 16 residues in the CDR3. CDR3 DNA sequence: TGCAGCGTTGAAGATCTAGGGGAGGCACCCTACAATGAGCAGTTCTTC. It encodes CSVEDLGEAPYNEQFF.

This clonotype was seen a few times. This chain joins TRBV20-1 and TRBJ2-5, with 11 bases lining up with TRBD1. The CDR3 has 15 amino acids. Germline V gene data show CDR1 as DFQATT and CDR2 as SNEGSKA (reference sequence). The trim removed 3 bases at V and 11 bases at J, leaving 14 bases unmatched. CDR3 sequence: CSARRTGGLGNEQYF. As DNA, the CDR3 is TGCAGTGCTAGGAGGACAGGGGGCCTGGGTAATGAGCAGTACTTC.

With regard to this clonotype: One base away lies a much larger clone, so this may be a sequencing read error. The J gene is TRBJ2-1, the V gene TRBV7-2, with a tentative D call TRBD2 (5 bases). The DNA end lines up better with TRBJ2-7; the J call may be wrong. CDR3 length: 15 residues. Germline assignment: CDR1 SGHTA and CDR2 FQGNSA. The CDR3 DNA follows: TGTGCCAGCAGCCCCGGGATAACCTCCTACAATGAGCAGTACTTC. As protein: CASSPGITSYNEQYF.